This T cell receptor beta chain was profiled in a study of cytomegalovirus exposure and HLA in healthy donors. Study-level background: Findings of an earlier analysis included around 100 million unique TCR beta sequences from around 180 million T cells.

V lost 4 bases and J lost 7, with 10 bases in between. The germline gives CDR1 SNHLY, CDR2 FYNNEI. There are 13 residues in the CDR3. Concerning this clone itself: The antigen remains unidentified.

Broader study findings: An analysis was carried out later, and it reportedly showed fewer N-insertions in an Asian-associated ancestry cluster than the approximately 680-donor mean. The authors later found TCR association rates varying by HLA locus, with DRB1 most and HLA-C fewest. Presence/absence analyses treated sequencing depth as roughly uniform across donors.

Use of 60 Vbeta and 13 Jbeta primers characterized the PCR. Produced via immunoSEQ multiplex PCR; TCRdb's table is partial and in-frame only. Among around 140,000 clones listed, about four fifths were seen once. The receptor was derived from a male donor in good health and CMV-seronegative. The sample taken for sequencing was PBMCs. The chain links TRBV2 to TRBJ2-2; D call uncertain. This CDR3 is CASSGQASGELFF. CDR3 sequence (DNA): TGTGCCAGCAGTGGGCAGGCCAGCGGGGAGCTGTTTTTT.